These T cell receptor beta chains were read from a single sample in a study of neurological immune-mediated disorders. TCRdb processed the 5' RACE reads anew with MiXCR; each CDR3 protein has one entry. The data contain roughly 50,000 distinct CDR3 sequences, over 9.5% of them singletons. Input material: PBMCs. The receptors here all came from a male donor with HTLV-1-associated myelopathy (HAM/TSP). Both conserved end residues are part of each CDR3. A D gene is named only where the DNA matches it firmly. Clone size is not always given. Where it is, it says once, few, many or a class for expanded clones.

j_call: TRBJ2-2
clone_size: many
d_call: -
v_call: TRBV7-9
cdr3_nt: TGTGCCAGCAGCTTAATTAACAGGGCAAGCGGGGAGCTGTTTTTT
cdr3_aa: CASSLINRASGELFF

j_call: TRBJ2-5
clone_size: many
d_call: -
v_call: TRBV5-1
cdr3_nt: TGCGCCAGCAGCCCAGCGACAGACCAAGAGACCCAGTACTTC
cdr3_aa: CASSPATDQETQYF

j_call: TRBJ2-7
clone_size: -
d_call: TRBD2
v_call: TRBV18
cdr3_nt: TGTGCCAGCTCACCACCGCTAGCGGGGGGGCGCGAGCAGTACTTC
cdr3_aa: CASSPPLAGGREQYF

j_call: TRBJ2-5
clone_size: many
d_call: -
v_call: TRBV7-2
cdr3_nt: TGTGCCAGCAGCTTGGGCTACACCAAAGAGACCCAGTACTTC
cdr3_aa: CASSLGYTKETQYF

j_call: TRBJ1-4
clone_size: -
d_call: -
v_call: TRBV5-5
cdr3_nt: TGTGCCAGCAGCTTGGCCATCTTAGGGAATGAAAAACTGTTTTTT
cdr3_aa: CASSLAILGNEKLFF

j_call: TRBJ1-5
clone_size: many
d_call: -
v_call: TRBV20-1
cdr3_nt: TGCAGTGCTACGTCGGGGGATCAGCCCCAGCATTTT
cdr3_aa: CSATSGDQPQHF

j_call: TRBJ1-1
clone_size: many
d_call: TRBD1
v_call: TRBV5-1
cdr3_nt: TGCGCCAGCAGCTTGGTTAACAGGGGGAGTAAAGCTTTCTTT
cdr3_aa: CASSLVNRGSKAFF

j_call: TRBJ2-1
clone_size: many
d_call: TRBD2
v_call: TRBV7-3
cdr3_nt: TGTGCCAGCAGCCGCGGGACTAGCGACCACAATGAGCAGTTCTTC
cdr3_aa: CASSRGTSDHNEQFF

j_call: TRBJ1-1
clone_size: many
d_call: -
v_call: TRBV5-1
cdr3_nt: TGCGCCAGCAGCCCTCCGGGACATCCGAACACTGAAGCTTTCTTT
cdr3_aa: CASSPPGHPNTEAFF

j_call: TRBJ2-2
clone_size: many
d_call: -
v_call: TRBV15
cdr3_nt: TGTGCCACCAGCAGAGCCGAGAACACCGGGGAGCTGTTTTTT
cdr3_aa: CATSRAENTGELFF

j_call: TRBJ2-7
clone_size: -
d_call: TRBD2
v_call: TRBV9
cdr3_nt: TGTGCCAGCAGCCCGGGACTAGCAGGTTACGCGCAGTACTTC
cdr3_aa: CASSPGLAGYAQYF

j_call: TRBJ1-2
clone_size: many
d_call: -
v_call: TRBV6-5
cdr3_nt: TGTGCCAGCAGTAAAGTGACACCCAACTATGGCTACACCTTC
cdr3_aa: CASSKVTPNYGYTF

j_call: TRBJ1-3
clone_size: many
d_call: TRBD1
v_call: TRBV9
cdr3_nt: TGTGCCAGCAGTTTCGGGACAGGGCCTCCCGACTCTGGAAACACCATATATTTT
cdr3_aa: CASSFGTGPPDSGNTIYF

j_call: TRBJ2-1
clone_size: many
d_call: -
v_call: TRBV7-2
cdr3_nt: TGTGCCAGCAGCTTAGCTGTAGGGTGGTCCGGCGATGAGCAGTTCTTC
cdr3_aa: CASSLAVGWSGDEQFF

j_call: TRBJ1-1
clone_size: many
d_call: -
v_call: TRBV20-1
cdr3_nt: TGCAGTGCCCTACCCGGGAACACTGAAGCTTTCTTT
cdr3_aa: CSALPGNTEAFF

j_call: TRBJ1-4
clone_size: many
d_call: -
v_call: TRBV25-1
cdr3_nt: TGTGCCAGCAGTGAATTCGGCAGACGCACAGAAAAACTGTTTTTT
cdr3_aa: CASSEFGRRTEKLFF

j_call: TRBJ1-2
clone_size: many
d_call: -
v_call: TRBV20-1
cdr3_nt: TGCAGTGCTAGAGAATACGGACAGAACTATGGCTACACCTTC
cdr3_aa: CSAREYGQNYGYTF

j_call: TRBJ2-1
clone_size: few
d_call: TRBD2
v_call: TRBV12-3/TRBV12-4
cdr3_nt: TGTGCCAGCAGTTTAAATCTAGCGGGGGAATCCTACAATGAGCAGTTCTTC
cdr3_aa: CASSLNLAGESYNEQFF

j_call: TRBJ1-4
clone_size: few
d_call: -
v_call: TRBV20-1
cdr3_nt: TGCAGTGCTAGGAGCAGGGTCGTATATGAAAAACTGTTTTTT
cdr3_aa: CSARSRVVYEKLFF

j_call: TRBJ1-4
clone_size: many
d_call: -
v_call: TRBV7-8
cdr3_nt: TGTGCCAGCAGCTTAGCGTTCAGTAGTAACGAAAAACTGTTTTTT
cdr3_aa: CASSLAFSSNEKLFF

j_call: TRBJ2-1
clone_size: many
d_call: -
v_call: TRBV27
cdr3_nt: TGTGCCAGCAGTTACCCTGAGCAGTTCTTC
cdr3_aa: CASSYPEQFF

j_call: TRBJ1-3
clone_size: many
d_call: -
v_call: TRBV11-3
cdr3_nt: TGTGCCAGCAGCTTAGAGAGGGGAAAGGACACCATATATTTT
cdr3_aa: CASSLERGKDTIYF

j_call: TRBJ2-7
clone_size: many
d_call: -
v_call: TRBV20-1
cdr3_nt: TGCAGTGCTAGCGGGGACTCCGAGCAGTACTTC
cdr3_aa: CSASGDSEQYF

j_call: TRBJ2-3
clone_size: many
d_call: -
v_call: TRBV3-1
cdr3_nt: TGTGCCAGCAGCCACACAGATACGCAGTATTTT
cdr3_aa: CASSHTDTQYF